The sequence of this T cell receptor (beta chain) was determined in a study of vaccination effects on CD4 cells after COVID-19 (dated by TCRdb to between 2021 and 2024). Background for the entire study: In the ViraFEST assay, PBMC were stimulated with viral peptide pools, and TCR sequencing was then used to find antigen-specific CD4+ T cell clonotypes based on their expansion. Each participant got two doses of an mRNA SARS-CoV-2 vaccine, either BNT162b2 or mRNA-1273. Roughly 2 million PBMC per well were cultured in IMDM with 5% human AB serum, about 9.4 IU/ml IL-2 and gentamicin, plus 10 ug/ml peptides. The study compared SARS-CoV-2 spike-specific CD4+ TCR repertoires before and after mRNA vaccination in COVID-19 convalescent patients and infection-naive vaccine recipients. A total of 10 COVID-19 convalescent patients and a handful of SARS-CoV-2-naive healthy vaccine recipients were included in the full study. The Oncomine TCR Beta short-read assay on an Illumina iSeq 100 was used to sequence cultures from other donors in the study. General findings and caveats noted by the study authors: Both infection-induced and vaccine-induced clones contracted markedly at late post-vaccination timepoints, which is consistent with waning T cell responses. Among healthy vaccine recipients, nearly all vaccine-induced clones were SARS-CoV-2 mono-reactive, and just 1 of 255 was cross-reactive with common cold coronaviruses. The study was limited by a small number of convalescent patients and lacked early post-infection timepoints.

This clone was seen a few times. This clone's antigen is unknown. Base qualities were left out, and no much larger clone turns up one base away. After approximately 11 days of culture, CD4+ T cells were isolated with the EasySep CD4+ T cell isolation kit. None of the healthy vaccine recipients had a prior SARS-CoV-2 infection, which was confirmed by nucleocapsid antibody tests that came back negative both before and after vaccination. Half of the culture medium was replaced with fresh IL-2-containing medium on days 3 and 7. Unless noted otherwise, every peptide stimulation condition was grown in triplicate wells. Using Ficoll-Paque Plus gradient centrifugation, PBMC were separated from whole blood and then either used fresh or cryopreserved at -140C. Genomic DNA was extracted from cultured CD4+ T cells with the QIAamp micro DNA kit. The library was prepared using the immunoSEQ multiplex PCR assay. DNA from the cultured and isolated CD4+ T cells underwent TCR beta CDR3 sequencing. The authors processed their data as follows. Non-productive TCR sequences were discarded, and reads were trimmed to the CDR3 region, with only CDR3s of 7 or more amino acids retained. The MANAFEST web app was used to pick out antigen-specific clonotypes by comparing their expansion in peptide wells with that in reference cultures. To count as positive, a clone had to show expansion at FDR<0.05 compared with the reference and with all other wells, an odds ratio above 5, and a frequency above 0.1% in two replicate wells. Clonotypes significantly expanded in SARS-CoV-2 spike wells and in at least one common cold coronavirus spike condition were defined as cross-reactive. CDR3 similarity was assessed by Levenshtein distance using the stringdist R package, and unrooted trees were constructed with ape in R 3.6.1. This immuneACCESS table, as held by TCRdb, lists in-frame sequences with V and J called but not all clones. Of the missing ones, under half trace to an unresolved V gene in checked studies; the others have no known cause. V and J calls and clone size come straight from that table; D and trimming were deduced from the DNA. Counted in this sample were about 48,000 clones; approximately 61% of them appeared once. The ten top clones hold roughly 5% of the sample.

Material: CD4+ T cells from PBMCs cultured without peptide, obtained before COVID-19 vaccination. The receptor was derived from a human donor who received a COVID-19 vaccine.

The nucleotide sequence is given as TGCGCCAGCAGCACACTAATGAACACTGAAGCTTTCTTT. This encodes CASSTLMNTEAFF. This sequence uses TRBV5-1 and TRBJ1-1, with an unclear D gene assignment. V lost 4 bases and J lost 0 bases; the stretch between them is 7 bases long. The CDR3, from cysteine to phenylalanine, totals 13 residues. Left in the record is the CDR3 DNA by itself, 39 bases read in frame from the first base. CDR1 and CDR2 were assigned from the germline V gene as SGHRS and YFSETQ.